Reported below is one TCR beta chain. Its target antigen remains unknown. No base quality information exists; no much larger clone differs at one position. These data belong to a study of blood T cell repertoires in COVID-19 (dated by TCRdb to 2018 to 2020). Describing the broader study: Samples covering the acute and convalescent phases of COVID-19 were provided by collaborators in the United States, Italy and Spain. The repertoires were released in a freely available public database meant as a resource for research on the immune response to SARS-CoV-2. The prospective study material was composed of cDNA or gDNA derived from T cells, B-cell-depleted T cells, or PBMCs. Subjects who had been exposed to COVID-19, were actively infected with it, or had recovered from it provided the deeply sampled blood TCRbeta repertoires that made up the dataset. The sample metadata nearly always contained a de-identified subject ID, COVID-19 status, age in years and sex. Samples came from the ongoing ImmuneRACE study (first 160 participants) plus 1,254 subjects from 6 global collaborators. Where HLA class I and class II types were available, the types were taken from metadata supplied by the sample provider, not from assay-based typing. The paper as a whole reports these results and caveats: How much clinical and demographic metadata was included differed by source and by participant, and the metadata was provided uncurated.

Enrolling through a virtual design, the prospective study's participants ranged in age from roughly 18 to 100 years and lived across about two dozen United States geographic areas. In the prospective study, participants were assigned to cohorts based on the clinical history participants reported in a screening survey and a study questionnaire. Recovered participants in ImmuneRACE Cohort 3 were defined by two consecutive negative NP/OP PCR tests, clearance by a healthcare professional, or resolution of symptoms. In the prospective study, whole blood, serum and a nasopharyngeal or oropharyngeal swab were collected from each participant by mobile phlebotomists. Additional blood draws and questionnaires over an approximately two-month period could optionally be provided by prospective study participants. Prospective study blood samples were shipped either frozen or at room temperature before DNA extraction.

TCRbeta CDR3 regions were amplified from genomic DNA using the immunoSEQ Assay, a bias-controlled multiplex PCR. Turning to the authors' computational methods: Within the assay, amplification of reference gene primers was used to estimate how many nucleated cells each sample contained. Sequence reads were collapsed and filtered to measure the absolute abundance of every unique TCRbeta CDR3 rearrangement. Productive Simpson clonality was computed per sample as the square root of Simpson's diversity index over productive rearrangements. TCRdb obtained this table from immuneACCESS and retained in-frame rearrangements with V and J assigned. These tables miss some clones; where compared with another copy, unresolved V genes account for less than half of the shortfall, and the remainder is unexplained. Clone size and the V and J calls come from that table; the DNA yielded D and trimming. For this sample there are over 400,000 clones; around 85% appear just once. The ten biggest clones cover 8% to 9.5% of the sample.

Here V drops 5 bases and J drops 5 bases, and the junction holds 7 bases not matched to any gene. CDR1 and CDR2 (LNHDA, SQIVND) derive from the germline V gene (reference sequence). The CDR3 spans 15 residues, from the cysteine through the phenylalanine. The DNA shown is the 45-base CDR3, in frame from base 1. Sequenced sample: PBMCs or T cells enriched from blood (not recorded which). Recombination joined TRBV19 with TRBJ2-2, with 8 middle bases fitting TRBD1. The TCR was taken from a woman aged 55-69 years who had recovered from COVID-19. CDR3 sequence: CASSLRQGWTGELFF. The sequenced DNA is TGTGCCAGTAGTCTCCGACAGGGGTGGACCGGGGAGCTGTTTTTT.